The rows below give T cell receptor beta chains drawn from one sample of a study of cytomegalovirus exposure and HLA in healthy donors. The repertoire was sequenced with immunoSEQ multiplex PCR; TCRdb's copy has only in-frame clones and lacks some. The data show more than 110,000 clones, roughly 80% seen once. Sequencing was done on a sample of PBMCs. The receptors stem from a middle-aged man in good health and CMV-seropositive. The CDR3 runs from the conserved cysteine through the conserved F or W. The D gene is left open where the match is weak. Clone sizes are given selectively: once, few, many, or a class where the clone is expanded.

D gene	clone size	V gene	J gene	CDR3 protein	CDR3 DNA
.	.	TRBV2	TRBJ1-1	CARNQGGTEAFF	TGTGCCAGGAATCAAGGGGGAACTGAAGCTTTCTTT
.	.	TRBV19	TRBJ1-2	CASTPGGYGYTF	TGTGCCAGTACACCCGGTGGCTATGGCTACACCTTC
.	.	TRBV6-6	TRBJ1-2	CASSYGSDGYTF	TGTGCCAGCAGCTACGGGAGCGACGGCTACACCTTC
.	.	TRBV29-1	TRBJ2-1	CSVVWEWSSYNEQFF	TGCAGCGTCGTGTGGGAGTGGAGCTCCTACAATGAGCAGTTCTTC
TRBD1	.	TRBV6-5	TRBJ2-7	CASSYSWTGGYEQYF	TGTGCCAGCAGTTACAGTTGGACAGGGGGTTACGAGCAATACTTC
TRBD1	.	TRBV10-2	TRBJ1-1	CAITRPGGEAFF	TGCGCCATTACCCGGCCAGGGGGTGAAGCTTTCTTT
.	.	TRBV7-9	TRBJ2-7	CASSLGEGDRWYEQYF	TGTGCCAGCAGCTTAGGAGAGGGGGACCGTTGGTACGAGCAGTACTTC
TRBD1	.	TRBV6-6	TRBJ2-1	CASSYRWTGSGNEQFF	TGTGCCAGCAGTTACCGATGGACAGGGAGCGGGAATGAGCAGTTCTTC
TRBD2	.	TRBV5-5	TRBJ2-1	CASSYLGGEFF	TGTGCCAGCAGCTACCTCGGGGGGGAGTTCTTC
TRBD2	.	TRBV28	TRBJ2-3	CASSLTSGRVDTQYF	TGTGCCAGCAGTTTAACTAGCGGGAGGGTAGATACGCAGTATTTT
.	.	TRBV30	TRBJ2-7	CALSSIRGASSYEQYF	TGTGCCCTCTCCTCCATCCGGGGGGCCTCCTCCTACGAGCAGTACTTC
.	.	TRBV7-6	TRBJ2-1	CASSQNQVNEQFF	TGTGCCAGCAGTCAGAACCAGGTCAATGAGCAGTTCTTC
.	.	TRBV6-1	TRBJ1-4	CASSESTGWQLFF	TGTGCCAGCAGTGAAAGCACAGGATGGCAACTGTTTTTT
.	.	TRBV7-9	TRBJ1-2	CASSTGQHYGYTF	TGTGCCAGCAGCACAGGACAGCACTATGGCTACACCTTC
TRBD2	.	TRBV2	TRBJ2-1	CARGGTSGVNEQFF	TGTGCCAGGGGGGGGACTAGCGGGGTCAATGAGCAGTTCTTC
.	.	TRBV15	TRBJ2-5	CATSRDLETQYF	TGTGCCACCAGCAGAGATCTGGAGACCCAGTACTTC
TRBD2	.	TRBV2	TRBJ2-3	CASSDMGLAVASTDTQYF	TGTGCCAGCAGTGATATGGGACTAGCAGTCGCTAGCACAGATACGCAGTATTTT
TRBD2	.	TRBV7-9	TRBJ2-7	CASSSLTSVYEQYF	TGTGCCAGCAGCTCCTTAACTAGCGTCTACGAGCAGTACTTC
TRBD1	once	TRBV10-1	TRBJ2-7	CASSDRGGEQYF	TGCGCCAGCAGCGACAGGGGGGGCGAGCAGTACTTC
.	.	TRBV6-5	TRBJ1-5	CASSYSSTGNQPQHF	TGTGCCAGCAGTTACTCGAGTACAGGCAATCAGCCCCAGCATTTT
TRBD2	.	TRBV5-1	TRBJ2-7	CASSNGRAYEQYF	TGCGCCAGCAGCAACGGGAGGGCCTACGAGCAGTACTTC
TRBD2	.	TRBV6-5	TRBJ2-7	CASSYSAGGDYEQYF	TGTGCCAGCAGTTACTCGGCCGGGGGGGACTACGAGCAGTACTTC
.	few	TRBV2	TRBJ2-1	CASSNRGNEQFF	TGTGCCAGCAGTAATAGGGGGAACGAGCAGTTCTTC
.	.	TRBV5-8	TRBJ2-5	CASSWQGRETQYF	TGTGCCAGCAGTTGGCAGGGGCGAGAGACCCAGTACTTC
.	.	TRBV7-3	TRBJ2-3	CASSPGGYQPTDTQYF	TGTGCCAGCAGCCCCGGGGGTTATCAACCCACAGATACGCAGTATTTT
.	.	TRBV5-4	TRBJ2-7	CASSPGGELSYEQYF	TGTGCCAGCAGCCCCGGCGGGGAACTCTCCTACGAGCAGTACTTC
.	.	TRBV4-1	TRBJ2-5	CASSQGIGLQETQYF	TGCGCCAGCAGCCAAGGTATTGGACTACAAGAGACCCAGTACTTC
TRBD1	.	TRBV5-1	TRBJ1-6	CASTWDRSNSPLHF	TGCGCCAGCACTTGGGACAGATCTAATTCACCCCTCCACTTT
.	.	TRBV30	TRBJ1-6	CAWAKGTGDNSPLHF	TGTGCCTGGGCCAAGGGGACTGGGGATAATTCACCCCTCCACTTT
.	.	TRBV11-3	TRBJ1-1	CASSLGANTEAFF	TGTGCCAGCAGCTTGGGGGCAAACACTGAAGCTTTCTTT
TRBD2	.	TRBV2	TRBJ2-7	CASILGGVAYEQYF	TGTGCCAGCATCCTGGGGGGGGTTGCCTACGAGCAGTACTTC
.	.	TRBV6-5	TRBJ2-7	CASSARGSISYEQYF	TGTGCCAGCAGCGCTCGGGGTTCCATCTCCTACGAGCAGTACTTC
.	.	TRBV6-1	TRBJ2-7	CATNSYEQYF	TGTGCCACTAATTCCTACGAGCAGTACTTC
.	few	TRBV19	TRBJ2-7	CASSIPGLAYEQYF	TGTGCCAGTAGCATACCGGGACTCGCTTACGAGCAGTACTTC
TRBD2	.	TRBV7-9	TRBJ2-7	CASTLLAGSYEQYF	TGTGCCAGCACCCTACTAGCGGGGTCCTACGAGCAGTACTTC
.	.	TRBV19	TRBJ2-7	CASSIQRQLGYEQYF	TGTGCCAGTAGTATCCAAAGACAGTTAGGCTACGAGCAGTACTTC
.	.	TRBV5-1	TRBJ1-3	CASSPRTDSGNTIYF	TGCGCCAGCAGCCCTCGGACAGACTCTGGAAACACCATATATTTT
.	.	TRBV4-2	TRBJ2-7	CASSQDLEAARLYEQYF	TGTGCCAGCAGCCAAGATCTGGAAGCGGCTCGACTCTACGAGCAGTACTTC
TRBD1	.	TRBV10-3	TRBJ2-7	CAISEWTGEGEQYF	TGTGCCATCAGTGAATGGACAGGGGAGGGCGAGCAGTACTTC
.	.	TRBV27	TRBJ1-5	CASSLTYQGNQPQHF	TGTGCCAGCAGTTTAACATACCAGGGGAATCAGCCCCAGCATTTT
.	.	TRBV4-1	TRBJ1-1	CASSQETRFMNTEAFF	TGCGCCAGCAGCCAAGAAACCAGGTTCATGAACACTGAAGCTTTCTTT
.	.	TRBV6-1	TRBJ1-3	CASRQSSGNTIYF	TGTGCCAGCCGACAGAGCTCTGGAAACACCATATATTTT
.	.	TRBV25-1	TRBJ1-1	CASKGHSNTEAFF	TGTGCCAGCAAGGGACACTCGAACACTGAAGCTTTCTTT
TRBD2	.	TRBV5-1	TRBJ2-3	CASSLGLAGAGDTQYF	TGCGCCAGCAGCTTGGGACTAGCGGGAGCTGGAGATACGCAGTATTTT
TRBD1	once	TRBV15	TRBJ2-3	CATLRDRGVTDTQYF	TGTGCCACCCTGAGGGACAGGGGGGTTACAGATACGCAGTATTTT
TRBD2	few	TRBV6-1	TRBJ2-3	CASSEAGGGGRTDTQYF	TGTGCCAGCAGTGAAGCCGGGGGCGGGGGGAGGACAGATACGCAGTATTTT